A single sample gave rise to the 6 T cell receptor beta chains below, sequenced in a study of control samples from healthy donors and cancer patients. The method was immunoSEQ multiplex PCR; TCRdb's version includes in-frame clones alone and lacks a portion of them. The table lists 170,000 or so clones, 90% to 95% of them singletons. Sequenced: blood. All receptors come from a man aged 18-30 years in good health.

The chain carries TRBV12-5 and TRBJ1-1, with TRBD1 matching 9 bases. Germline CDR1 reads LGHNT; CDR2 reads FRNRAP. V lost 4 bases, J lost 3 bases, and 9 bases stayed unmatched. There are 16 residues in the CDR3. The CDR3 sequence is CASGSIQQGADTEAFF. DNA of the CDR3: TGTGCTAGTGGTTCAATTCAACAGGGGGCCGACACTGAAGCTTTCTTT.

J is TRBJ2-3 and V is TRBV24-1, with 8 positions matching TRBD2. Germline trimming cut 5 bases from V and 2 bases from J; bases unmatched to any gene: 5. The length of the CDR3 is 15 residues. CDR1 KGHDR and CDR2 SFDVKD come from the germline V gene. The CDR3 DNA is TGTGCCACCAGTGTTCAGCGGGGGACCACAGATACGCAGTATTTT. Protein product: CATSVQRGTTDTQYF.

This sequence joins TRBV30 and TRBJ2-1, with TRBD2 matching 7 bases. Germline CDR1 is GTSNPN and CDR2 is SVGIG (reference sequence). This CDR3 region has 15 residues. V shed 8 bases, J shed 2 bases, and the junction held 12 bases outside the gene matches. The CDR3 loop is CAVFSRDYPYNEQFF. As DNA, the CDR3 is TGTGCCGTTTTCTCCCGGGACTACCCCTACAATGAGCAGTTCTTC.

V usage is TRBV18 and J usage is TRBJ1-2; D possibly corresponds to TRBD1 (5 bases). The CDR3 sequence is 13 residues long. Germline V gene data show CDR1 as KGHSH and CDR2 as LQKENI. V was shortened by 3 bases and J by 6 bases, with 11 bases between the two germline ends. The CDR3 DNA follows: TGTGCCAGCTCACCTAAAAGGGACGATGGCTACACCTTC. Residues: CASSPKRDDGYTF.

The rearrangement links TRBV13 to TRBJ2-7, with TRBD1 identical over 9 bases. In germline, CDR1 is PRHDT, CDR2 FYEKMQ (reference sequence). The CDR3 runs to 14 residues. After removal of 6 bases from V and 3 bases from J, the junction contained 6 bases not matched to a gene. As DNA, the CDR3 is TGTGCCAGCAGGCCCGGGACAGGGATCTACGAGCAGTACTTC. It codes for CASRPGTGIYEQYF.

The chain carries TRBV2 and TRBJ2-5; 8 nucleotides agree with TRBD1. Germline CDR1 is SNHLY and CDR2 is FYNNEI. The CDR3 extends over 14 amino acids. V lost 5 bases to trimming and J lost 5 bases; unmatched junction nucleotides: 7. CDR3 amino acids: CASSIDRGVETQYF. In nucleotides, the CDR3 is TGTGCCAGCAGTATCGACAGGGGAGTGGAGACCCAGTACTTC.